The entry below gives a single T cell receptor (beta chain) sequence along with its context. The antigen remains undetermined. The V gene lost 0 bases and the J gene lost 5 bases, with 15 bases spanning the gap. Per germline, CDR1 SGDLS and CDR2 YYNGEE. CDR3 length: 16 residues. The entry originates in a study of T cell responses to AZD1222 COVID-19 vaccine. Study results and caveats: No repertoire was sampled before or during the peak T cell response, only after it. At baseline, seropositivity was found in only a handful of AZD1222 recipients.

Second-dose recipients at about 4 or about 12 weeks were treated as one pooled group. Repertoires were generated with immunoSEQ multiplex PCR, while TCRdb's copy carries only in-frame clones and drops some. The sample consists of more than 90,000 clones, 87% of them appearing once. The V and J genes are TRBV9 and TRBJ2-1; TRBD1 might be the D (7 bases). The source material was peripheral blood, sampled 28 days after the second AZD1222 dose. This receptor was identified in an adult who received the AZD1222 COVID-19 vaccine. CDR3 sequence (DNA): TGTGCCAGCAGCGTAGGGAGGGGGCGATTTCACAATGAGCAGTTCTTC. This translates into CASSVGRGRFHNEQFF.